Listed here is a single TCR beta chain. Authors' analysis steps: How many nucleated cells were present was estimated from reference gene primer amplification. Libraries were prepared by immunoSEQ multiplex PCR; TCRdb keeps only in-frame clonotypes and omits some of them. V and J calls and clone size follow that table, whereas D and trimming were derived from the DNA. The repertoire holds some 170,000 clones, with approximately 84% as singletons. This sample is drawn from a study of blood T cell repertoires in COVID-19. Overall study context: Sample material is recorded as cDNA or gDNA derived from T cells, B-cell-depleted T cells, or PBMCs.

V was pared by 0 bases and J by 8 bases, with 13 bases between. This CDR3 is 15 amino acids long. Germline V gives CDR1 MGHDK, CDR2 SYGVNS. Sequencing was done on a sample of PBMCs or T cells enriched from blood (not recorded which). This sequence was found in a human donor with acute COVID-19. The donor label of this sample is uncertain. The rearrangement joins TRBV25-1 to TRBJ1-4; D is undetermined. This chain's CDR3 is CASSEYEDLEEKLFF. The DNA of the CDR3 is TGTGCCAGCAGTGAATATGAGGACTTAGAGGAAAAACTGTTTTTT. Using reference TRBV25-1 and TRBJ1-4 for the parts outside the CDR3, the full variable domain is EADIYQTPRYLVIGTGKKITLECSQTMGHDKMYWYQQDPGMELHLIHYSYGVNSTEKGDLSSESTVSRIRTEHFPLTLESARPSHTSQYLCASSEYEDLEEKLFFGSGTQLSVL.